This is a list of T cell receptor beta chains from one sample in a study of blood T cell repertoires in COVID-19. Produced via immunoSEQ multiplex PCR; TCRdb's table is partial and in-frame only. Found here are some 120,000 clones, 74% of them singletons; the top ten hold less than 6.5%. Sequenced input: peripheral blood. Receptors originate from a man in his 60s with acute or convalescent COVID-19. The CDR3 runs from the conserved cysteine through the conserved F or W. Each record gives: clone size, V gene, D gene, J gene, CDR3 protein, CDR3 DNA. The D gene is left open where the match is weak. Size tells how often a clone was seen (once, few, many) or the class of an expanded clone, and some rows leave it out.

size: -; V: TRBV3-1/TRBV3-2; D: -; J: TRBJ1-2; CDR3: CASSHREPSWYGYTF; DNA: TGTGCCAGCAGCCATAGGGAGCCCAGCTGGTATGGCTACACCTTC
size: -; V: TRBV9; D: -; J: TRBJ1-4; CDR3: CASSVQGSGGEKLFF; DNA: TGTGCCAGCAGCGTACAAGGGTCGGGAGGTGAAAAACTGTTTTTT
size: -; V: TRBV9; D: -; J: TRBJ1-2; CDR3: CASSVGQDLYGYTF; DNA: TGTGCCAGCAGCGTAGGGCAGGATCTCTATGGCTACACCTTC
size: few; V: TRBV3-1/TRBV3-2; D: -; J: TRBJ2-2; CDR3: CASSRPRATGELFF; DNA: TGTGCCAGCAGCCGCCCCAGGGCCACCGGGGAGCTGTTTTTT
size: -; V: TRBV12-3/TRBV12-4; D: -; J: TRBJ2-5; CDR3: CASSLGAEETQYF; DNA: TGTGCCAGCAGTTTAGGGGCAGAAGAGACCCAGTACTTC
size: -; V: TRBV5-4; D: -; J: TRBJ2-7; CDR3: CASSLGQASYEQYF; DNA: TGTGCCAGCAGCTTGGGACAGGCCTCCTACGAGCAGTACTTC
size: -; V: TRBV6-2/TRBV6-3; D: -; J: TRBJ1-2; CDR3: CASSRDTGSNYGYTF; DNA: TGTGCCAGCAGCCGCGACACAGGGTCTAACTATGGCTACACCTTC
size: -; V: TRBV2; D: TRBD1; J: TRBJ1-1; CDR3: CASIVGGRVNTEAFF; DNA: TGTGCCAGCATAGTAGGGGGCCGAGTGAACACTGAAGCTTTCTTT
size: -; V: TRBV20-1; D: -; J: TRBJ2-3; CDR3: CSAQEGDTQYF; DNA: TGCAGTGCACAGGAAGGAGATACGCAGTATTTT
size: -; V: TRBV3-1/TRBV3-2; D: -; J: TRBJ2-1; CDR3: CASSQGLEQFF; DNA: TGTGCCAGCAGCCAAGGTCTGGAGCAGTTCTTC
size: -; V: TRBV6-4; D: TRBD1; J: TRBJ2-1; CDR3: CASSDRGIKNEQFF; DNA: TGTGCCAGCAGCGACAGGGGAATAAAAAATGAGCAGTTCTTC
size: -; V: TRBV7-3; D: -; J: TRBJ1-1; CDR3: CASSLRGAGNTEAFF; DNA: TGTGCCAGCAGCTTACGCGGGGCTGGGAACACTGAAGCTTTCTTT
size: -; V: TRBV11-2; D: -; J: TRBJ1-5; CDR3: CASSLQGNQPQHF; DNA: TGTGCCAGCAGCTTACAGGGTAATCAGCCCCAGCATTTT
size: -; V: TRBV5-1; D: -; J: TRBJ1-1; CDR3: CASSRGTDYTEAFF; DNA: TGCGCCAGCAGCAGGGGGACGGACTACACTGAAGCTTTCTTT
size: -; V: TRBV7-8; D: TRBD1; J: TRBJ1-2; CDR3: CASSPIDRGFGYGYTF; DNA: TGTGCCAGCAGCCCAATTGACAGGGGTTTTGGCTATGGCTACACCTTC
size: -; V: TRBV6-2/TRBV6-3; D: TRBD1; J: TRBJ1-1; CDR3: CASSYNPRQGAVVTEAFF; DNA: TGTGCCAGCAGTTACAATCCTCGACAGGGGGCAGTTGTCACTGAAGCTTTCTTT
size: -; V: TRBV24-1; D: TRBD2; J: TRBJ2-3; CDR3: CATSDTSGVRDTQYF; DNA: TGTGCCACCAGTGATACTAGCGGGGTGCGGGATACGCAGTATTTT
size: -; V: TRBV28; D: TRBD2; J: TRBJ2-7; CDR3: CASTLGTSYEQYF; DNA: TGTGCCAGCACCTTAGGGACTAGCTACGAGCAGTACTTC
size: -; V: TRBV4-1; D: -; J: TRBJ2-1; CDR3: CASSQVTLANEQFF; DNA: TGCGCCAGCAGCCAAGTGACCCTAGCCAATGAGCAGTTCTTC
size: -; V: TRBV6-1; D: -; J: TRBJ1-1; CDR3: CASSEALRQREAFF; DNA: TGTGCCAGCAGTGAAGCGCTTCGACAGAGAGAAGCTTTCTTT
size: -; V: TRBV3-1/TRBV3-2; D: -; J: TRBJ1-2; CDR3: CASSQERGKYGYTF; DNA: TGTGCCAGCAGCCAAGAGAGGGGGAAGTACGGCTACACCTTC
size: -; V: TRBV7-2; D: TRBD1; J: TRBJ1-1; CDR3: CASSFRTGTEAFF; DNA: TGTGCCAGCAGCTTCCGGACAGGTACTGAAGCTTTCTTT
size: many; V: TRBV11-2; D: TRBD2; J: TRBJ2-3; CDR3: CASSTYLGTSKADTQYF; DNA: TGTGCCAGCAGCACATATCTCGGGACTAGCAAGGCAGATACGCAGTATTTT
size: -; V: TRBV10-2; D: TRBD1; J: TRBJ1-1; CDR3: CASRDRHTEAFF; DNA: TGCGCCAGCCGGGACAGGCACACTGAAGCTTTCTTT
size: -; V: TRBV5-1; D: -; J: TRBJ1-6; CDR3: CASSLVQENSPLHF; DNA: TGCGCCAGCAGCTTGGTACAGGAGAATTCACCCCTCCACTTT
size: -; V: TRBV5-1; D: -; J: TRBJ1-1; CDR3: CASSPIGGGYTEAFF; DNA: TGCGCCAGCAGCCCGATAGGGGGTGGGTACACTGAAGCTTTCTTT
size: -; V: TRBV5-1; D: -; J: TRBJ1-1; CDR3: CASSLQGNTEAFF; DNA: TGCGCCAGCAGCTTACAGGGGAACACTGAAGCTTTCTTT
size: many; V: TRBV5-6; D: -; J: TRBJ1-3; CDR3: CASSPDSRSGNTIYF; DNA: TGTGCCAGCAGTCCCGACAGTCGCTCTGGAAACACCATATATTTT
size: -; V: TRBV14; D: -; J: TRBJ1-1; CDR3: CASSQRVTDGEFEAFF; DNA: TGTGCCAGCAGCCAGCGGGTTACGGACGGCGAGTTTGAAGCTTTCTTT
size: -; V: TRBV30; D: -; J: TRBJ1-2; CDR3: CAWTLSANYGYTF; DNA: TGTGCCTGGACCCTATCGGCTAACTATGGCTACACCTTC
size: few; V: TRBV5-6; D: TRBD2; J: TRBJ2-1; CDR3: CASSRLAGGTMDEQFF; DNA: TGTGCCAGCAGTAGACTAGCGGGAGGGACGATGGATGAGCAGTTCTTC
size: -; V: TRBV5-1; D: -; J: TRBJ1-2; CDR3: CASSLQTGQNYGYTF; DNA: TGCGCCAGCAGCTTGCAAACAGGGCAGAACTATGGCTACACCTTC
size: once; V: TRBV7-9; D: -; J: TRBJ1-1; CDR3: CASSARENTEAFF; DNA: TGTGCCAGCAGCGCGAGGGAGAACACTGAAGCTTTCTTT
size: -; V: TRBV6-2/TRBV6-3; D: -; J: TRBJ2-1; CDR3: CASSYGWNEQFF; DNA: TGTGCCAGCAGTTACGGCTGGAATGAGCAGTTCTTC
size: -; V: TRBV18; D: TRBD1; J: TRBJ1-2; CDR3: CASSQQPGQGNYGYTF; DNA: TGTGCCAGCTCACAACAGCCGGGACAGGGTAACTATGGCTACACCTTC
size: -; V: TRBV5-1; D: -; J: TRBJ2-2; CDR3: CASSTGGGTGELFF; DNA: TGCGCCAGCAGCACGGGGGGCGGCACCGGGGAGCTGTTTTTT
size: once; V: TRBV12-3/TRBV12-4; D: -; J: TRBJ1-5; CDR3: CASGDSYNQPQHF; DNA: TGTGCCAGTGGAGACAGTTACAATCAGCCCCAGCATTTT
size: -; V: TRBV24-1; D: TRBD2; J: TRBJ2-3; CDR3: CATSASSGGTDTQYF; DNA: TGTGCCACCAGTGCTTCTAGCGGGGGCACAGATACGCAGTATTTT
size: -; V: TRBV6-5; D: -; J: TRBJ1-2; CDR3: CASRVPESYGYTF; DNA: TGTGCCAGCAGGGTTCCCGAGAGTTATGGCTACACCTTC
size: -; V: TRBV19; D: -; J: TRBJ2-1; CDR3: CASSSTGDLTYNEQFF; DNA: TGTGCCAGTAGTTCGACCGGGGATCTCACCTACAATGAGCAGTTCTTC
size: few; V: TRBV6-5; D: TRBD2; J: TRBJ2-3; CDR3: CASTSSGEYTQYF; DNA: TGTGCCAGCACCTCTAGCGGGGAATATACGCAGTATTTT
size: -; V: TRBV29-1; D: -; J: TRBJ2-3; CDR3: CSGGLRGTDTQYF; DNA: TGCAGCGGGGGACTCAGGGGCACAGATACGCAGTATTTT
size: -; V: TRBV18; D: TRBD1; J: TRBJ1-2; CDR3: CASSPETGERGYTF; DNA: TGTGCCAGCTCACCAGAGACAGGGGAGCGGGGCTACACCTTC
size: -; V: TRBV15; D: TRBD1; J: TRBJ1-4; CDR3: CATSRTGGTNEKLFF; DNA: TGTGCCACCAGCAGAACAGGGGGAACTAATGAAAAACTGTTTTTT
size: -; V: TRBV7-9; D: -; J: TRBJ1-5; CDR3: CASSLNTLGNQPQHF; DNA: TGTGCCAGCAGCTTAAATACTCTTGGCAATCAGCCCCAGCATTTT
size: -; V: TRBV10-3; D: TRBD1; J: TRBJ2-5; CDR3: CAISGPGQGQETQYF; DNA: TGTGCCATCAGTGGCCCCGGACAGGGGCAAGAGACCCAGTACTTC
size: once; V: TRBV6-5; D: -; J: TRBJ2-6; CDR3: CASISRVSGANVLTF; DNA: TGTGCCAGCATATCCAGGGTTTCTGGGGCCAACGTCCTGACTTTC
size: -; V: TRBV19; D: TRBD2; J: TRBJ2-1; CDR3: CASRTGTSGVDEQFF; DNA: TGTGCCAGTAGAACCGGGACTAGCGGGGTCGATGAGCAGTTCTTC
size: -; V: TRBV21-1; D: -; J: TRBJ2-1; CDR3: CASATPGTPYNEQFF; DNA: TGTGCCAGCGCAACTCCGGGGACACCCTACAATGAGCAGTTCTTC
size: -; V: TRBV6-5; D: TRBD1; J: TRBJ1-2; CDR3: CASSYRTGNGYTF; DNA: TGTGCCAGCAGTTACAGGACAGGGAATGGCTACACCTTC
size: -; V: TRBV27; D: -; J: TRBJ1-6; CDR3: CASSLSFGGAGSRSPLHF; DNA: TGTGCCAGCAGTTTATCTTTCGGTGGGGCCGGGAGTCGTTCACCCCTCCACTTT
size: few; V: TRBV9; D: TRBD1; J: TRBJ1-1; CDR3: CASSPTGTTEAFF; DNA: TGTGCCAGCAGCCCGACAGGGACCACTGAAGCTTTCTTT
size: -; V: TRBV9; D: -; J: TRBJ2-7; CDR3: CASSPNRGASSYEQYF; DNA: TGTGCCAGCAGCCCGAACCGCGGGGCTAGCTCCTACGAGCAGTACTTC